This TCR beta chain was identified during a study of T cell repertoires in cytomegalovirus infection. At the level of the study: CMV infection together with matching HLA type was indicated by public TCR beta signatures.

In TCRdb, the reads were re-called with MiXCR into one record per CDR3 protein. The sample includes hundreds of thousands of distinct CDR3 sequences, about 30% of them seen just once. Concerning this clonotype: Its antigen is not identified.

Findings and caveats of the study: HLA-C-restricted CMV clonotypes gave the most frequent clonotype in two of eight donors. Cumulated frequencies of public TCR beta families served to identify carriers of CMV plus the relevant HLA.

The V gene's germline CDR1 is SNHLY and CDR2 FYNNEI. CDR3 length equals 16 residues. V lost 4 bases to trimming and J lost 0 bases, with 10 bases between them. Sequenced here: cultured PBMCs, sampled from culture after CMV antigen stimulation. The sequence was obtained from a human donor in good health (CMV status not recorded). Some clones in this sample may be carry-over from other donors' samples. The genes are TRBV2 and TRBJ1-6; D is unclear. The CDR3 sequence is CASSGTGSSYNSPLHF. CDR3 DNA: TGTGCCAGCAGTGGGACGGGAAGCTCCTATAATTCACCCCTCCACTTT.